Sequencing of this T cell receptor beta chain was carried out in a study of CD8+ T cells in alopecia areata. Whole-study context: The drug, oral tofacitinib, was given to treated patients at 5 to 10 mg twice daily. Study results and limitations: Numerous expanded lesional clones remained in scalp and blood during tofacitinib. Mice gave a clearer picture of TCR sharing than patients did, possibly for HLA-related reasons.

Following extraction, RNA underwent reverse transcription to cDNA, which served as the sequencing template. Data came from immunoSEQ multiplex PCR; TCRdb stores just in-frame clones and leaves some out. The sample carries about 140,000 clones, 85% to 90% recorded once. Germline CDR1 is SGHDN and CDR2 is FVKESK. The CDR3 is 16 amino acids. V lost 3 bases and J lost 3, with 18 bases in between. To note about this clone: Its antigen is still unknown.

The treatment: oral pan-JAK inhibitor, 5-10 mg twice daily. In alopecia areata patients, both lesional scalp punch biopsies and peripheral blood were collected. The clonotype originates from a human donor with alopecia areata. The chain combines TRBV14 with TRBJ2-7; D unclear. The sample in question was CD8+ T cells sorted from blood, obtained at week 4, from a patient treated with tofacitinib. The CDR3 DNA sequence: TGTGCCAGCAGCCAGTCGACCGTGCTGGTTTTCTACGAGCAGTACTTC. As protein: CASSQSTVLVFYEQYF.